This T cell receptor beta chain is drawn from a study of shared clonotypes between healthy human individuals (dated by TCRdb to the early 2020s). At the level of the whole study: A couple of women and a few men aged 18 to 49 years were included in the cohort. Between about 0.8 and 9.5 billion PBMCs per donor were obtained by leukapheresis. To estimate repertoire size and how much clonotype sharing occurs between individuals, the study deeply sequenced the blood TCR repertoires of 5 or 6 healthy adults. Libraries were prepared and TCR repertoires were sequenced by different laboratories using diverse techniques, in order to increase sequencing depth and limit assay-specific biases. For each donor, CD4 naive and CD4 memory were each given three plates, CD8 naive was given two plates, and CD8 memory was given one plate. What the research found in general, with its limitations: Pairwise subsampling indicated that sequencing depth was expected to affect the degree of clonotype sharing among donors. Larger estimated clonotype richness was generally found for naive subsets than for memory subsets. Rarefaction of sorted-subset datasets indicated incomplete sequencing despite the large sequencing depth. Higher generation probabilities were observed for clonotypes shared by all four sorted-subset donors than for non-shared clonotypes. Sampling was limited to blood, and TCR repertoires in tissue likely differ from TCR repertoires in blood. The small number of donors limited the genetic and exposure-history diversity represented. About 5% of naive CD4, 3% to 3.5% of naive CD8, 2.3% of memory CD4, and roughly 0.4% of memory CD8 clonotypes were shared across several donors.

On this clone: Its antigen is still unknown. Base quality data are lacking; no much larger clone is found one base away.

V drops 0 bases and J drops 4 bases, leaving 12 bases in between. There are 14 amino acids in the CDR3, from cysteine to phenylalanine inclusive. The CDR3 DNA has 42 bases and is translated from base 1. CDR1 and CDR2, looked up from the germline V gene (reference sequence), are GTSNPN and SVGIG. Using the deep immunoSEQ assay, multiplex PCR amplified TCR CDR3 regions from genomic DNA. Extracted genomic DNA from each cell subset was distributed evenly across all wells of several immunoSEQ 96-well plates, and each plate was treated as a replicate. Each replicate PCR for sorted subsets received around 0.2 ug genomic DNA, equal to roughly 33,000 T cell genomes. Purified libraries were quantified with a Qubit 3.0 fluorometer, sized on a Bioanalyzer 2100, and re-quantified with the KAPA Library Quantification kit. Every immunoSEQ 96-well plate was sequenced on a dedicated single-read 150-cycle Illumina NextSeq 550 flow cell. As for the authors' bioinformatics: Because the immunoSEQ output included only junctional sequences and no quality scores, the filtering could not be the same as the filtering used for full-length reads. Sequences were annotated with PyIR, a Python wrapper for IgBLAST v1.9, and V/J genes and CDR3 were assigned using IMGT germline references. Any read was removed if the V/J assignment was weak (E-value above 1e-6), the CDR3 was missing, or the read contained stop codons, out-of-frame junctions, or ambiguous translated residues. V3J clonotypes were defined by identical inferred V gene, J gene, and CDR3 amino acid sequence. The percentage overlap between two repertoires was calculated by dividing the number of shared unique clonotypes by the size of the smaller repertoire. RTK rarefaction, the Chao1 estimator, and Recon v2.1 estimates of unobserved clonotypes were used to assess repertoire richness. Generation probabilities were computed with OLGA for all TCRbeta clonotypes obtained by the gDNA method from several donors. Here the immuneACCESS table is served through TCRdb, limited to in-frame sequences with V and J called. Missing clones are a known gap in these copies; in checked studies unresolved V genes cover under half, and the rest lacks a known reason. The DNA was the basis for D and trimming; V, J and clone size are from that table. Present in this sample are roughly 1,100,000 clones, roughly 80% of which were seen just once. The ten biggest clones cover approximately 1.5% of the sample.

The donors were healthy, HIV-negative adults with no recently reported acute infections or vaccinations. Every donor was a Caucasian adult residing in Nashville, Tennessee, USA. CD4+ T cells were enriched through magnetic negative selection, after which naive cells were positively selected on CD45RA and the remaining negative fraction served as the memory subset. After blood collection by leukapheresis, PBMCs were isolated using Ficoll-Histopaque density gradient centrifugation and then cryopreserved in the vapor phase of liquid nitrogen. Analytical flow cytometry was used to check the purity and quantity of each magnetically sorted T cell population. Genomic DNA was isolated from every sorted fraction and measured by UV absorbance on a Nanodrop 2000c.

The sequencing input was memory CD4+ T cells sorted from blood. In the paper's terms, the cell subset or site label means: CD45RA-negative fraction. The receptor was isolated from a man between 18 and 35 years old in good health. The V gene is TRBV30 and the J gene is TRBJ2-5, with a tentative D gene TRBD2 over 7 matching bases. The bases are TGTGCCTGGAGTGTACGGGGGGCCGGAGAGACCCAGTACTTC. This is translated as CAWSVRGAGETQYF.